This TCR beta chain was sequenced in a study of T-cell memory formation after mild COVID-19 (dated by TCRdb to about 2021). Notes on the research overall: TCR sequence clusters from the two donors were largely donor specific. T-cell clones expanding and contracting after mild COVID-19 in two donors were tracked by longitudinal TCRalpha and TCRbeta repertoire sequencing. Two young, previously healthy adult volunteers, one female and one male, were included in the cohort. Broader findings and caveats from the paper: Some responding clones were found in pre-infection memory, which suggests that pre-existing cross-reactive memory T cells took part in the SARS-CoV-2 response. Only a couple of mild cases were covered by the study, and larger cohorts that include severe cases with pre-infection samples were considered necessary. SARS-CoV-2 specificity of the second-wave clones peaking on day 37 was not confirmed. Contracting CD4+ clones were found mainly in CM and EM memory subsets, while CD8+ clones were enriched in EMRA. From day 15 to 85, contracting clones showed balanced CD4/CD8 phenotypes, whereas a second wave of clones that expanded from day 15 to 37 leaned towards CD4+.

V gives up 0 bases and J gives up 2 bases, and the segment between their germline ends measures 6 bases. The CDR3 sequence holds 14 residues, the cysteine and phenylalanine included. Only the CDR3 portion is preserved as DNA: 42 bases, with reading frame beginning at the first base. CDR1 and CDR2 are drawn from the germline V gene: SGDLS, YYNGEE. Sequenced on an Illumina NovaSeq 6000. TCRalpha and TCRbeta cDNA libraries were built by 5'RACE with constant-segment primers, adding sample barcodes and unique molecular identifiers. RNA was extracted from every sample with Trizol reagent. Library amplification was performed in two PCR steps, and a second sample barcode and Illumina TruSeq adapters were introduced in the second step. Sequencing of libraries was performed on an Illumina NovaSeq with 2 x 150 bp paired-end reads. From the authors' description of their analysis: Reads were demultiplexed and collapsed into UMI-guided consensus sequences with migec v1.2.7. Using mixcr v2.1.11, UMI consensuses were aligned to TRA and TRB V and J templates and then assembled into clonotypes. A clonotype was counted as expanded or contracted only if both edgeR and NoisET called the change significant, with noise models trained on biological replicates. For edgeR calls, the cutoffs were a false discovery rate-adjusted p below 0.01 and a log2 fold-change threshold of 1. PCA with hierarchical clustering of max-normalized trajectories of the 1000 most abundant clonotypes was used as exploratory dynamics analysis. The CD4 or CD8 phenotype of responding clones was assigned using the separately sequenced CD4+ and CD8+ repertoires. TCRdb reprocessed the public reads (quality trimming at Q25 with fastp, clone calling with MiXCR) and kept in-frame beta chains. Every CDR3 protein is listed once, alongside the most common genes and DNA of its rows. Clone size and V and J calls follow TCRdb, not the original study. Present in this sample are almost 350,000 distinct CDR3 sequences, roughly 19% of which were seen just once. The ten top clones hold about 21% of the sample.

Ficoll-Paque density gradient centrifugation was the method used to isolate PBMCs. With respect to this clonotype: It lacks a known antigen. It has no much larger one-base neighbor in the sample; base qualities were not kept.

The V and J genes are TRBV9 and TRBJ1-5; a confident D gene designation cannot be given. The sequenced sample consisted of PBMCs or a T cell subset sorted from them (not recorded which). This receptor was identified in a man aged 18 to 30 who had mild COVID-19 (a few samples of this study predate the infection). The sample titles of this study are shuffled in the database, so cell type and time point are left out; the donor was told from shared clones. The nucleotide sequence is TGTGCCAGCAGCGTAGGCGGAGGCAATCAGCCCCAGCATTTT. Translated, it gives CASSVGGGNQPQHF. The reference TRBV9 and TRBJ1-5 proteins fill in what lies around the CDR3, so the full variable domain reads DSGVTQTPKHLITATGQRVTLRCSPRSGDLSVYWYQQSLDQGLQFLIQYYNGEERAKGNILERFSAQQFPDLHSELNLSSLELGDSALYFCASSVGGGNQPQHFGDGTRLSIL.